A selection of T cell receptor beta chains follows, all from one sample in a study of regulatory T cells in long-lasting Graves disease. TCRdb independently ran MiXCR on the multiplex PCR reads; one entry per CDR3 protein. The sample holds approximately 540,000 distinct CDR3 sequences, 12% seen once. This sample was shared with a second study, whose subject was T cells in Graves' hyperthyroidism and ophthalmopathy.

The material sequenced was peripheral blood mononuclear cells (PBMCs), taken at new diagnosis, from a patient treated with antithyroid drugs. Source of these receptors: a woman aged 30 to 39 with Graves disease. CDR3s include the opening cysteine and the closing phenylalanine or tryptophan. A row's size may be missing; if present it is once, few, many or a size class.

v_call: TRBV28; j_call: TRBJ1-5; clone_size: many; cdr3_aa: CASSTRQGVYQPQHF
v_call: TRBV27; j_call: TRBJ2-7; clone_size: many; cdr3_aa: CASNGQGAAYEQYF
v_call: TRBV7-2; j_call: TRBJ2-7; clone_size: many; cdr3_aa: CASNRGTGAYEQYF
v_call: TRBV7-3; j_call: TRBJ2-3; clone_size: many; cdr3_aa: CASSSTGGWSTDTQYF
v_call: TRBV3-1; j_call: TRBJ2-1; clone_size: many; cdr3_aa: CASSPYPEKSEQFF
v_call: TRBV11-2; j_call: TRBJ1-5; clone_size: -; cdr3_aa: CASSFWTGNQPQHF
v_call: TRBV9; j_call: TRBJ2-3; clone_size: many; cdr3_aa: CASSAGTMATDTQYF
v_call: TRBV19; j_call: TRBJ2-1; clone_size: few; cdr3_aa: CASSIKGQDNEQFF
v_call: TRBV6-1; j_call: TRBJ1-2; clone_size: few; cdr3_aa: CASSRKNIDRDYGYTF
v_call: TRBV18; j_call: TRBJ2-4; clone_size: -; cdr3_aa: CASSEGQGNIQYF
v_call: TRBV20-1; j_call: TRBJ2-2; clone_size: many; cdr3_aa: CSARPAVLNTGELFF
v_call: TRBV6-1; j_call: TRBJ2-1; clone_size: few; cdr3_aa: CASTHRTSGRASEQFF
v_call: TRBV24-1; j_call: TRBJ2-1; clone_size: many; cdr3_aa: CATSDSQAGRSYNEQFF
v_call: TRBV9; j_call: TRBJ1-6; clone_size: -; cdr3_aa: CASSVGKSNSPLHF
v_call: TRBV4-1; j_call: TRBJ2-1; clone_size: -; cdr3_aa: CASSNRLAGSYNEQFF
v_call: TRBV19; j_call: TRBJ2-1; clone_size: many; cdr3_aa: CASSTSGRAYNEQFF
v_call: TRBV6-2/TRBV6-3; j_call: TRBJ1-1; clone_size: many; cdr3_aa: CASRSPYRQYTEAFF
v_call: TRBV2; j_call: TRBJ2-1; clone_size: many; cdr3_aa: CASGFRSYNEQFF
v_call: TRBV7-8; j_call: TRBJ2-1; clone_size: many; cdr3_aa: CASSLAQGRSYNEQFF
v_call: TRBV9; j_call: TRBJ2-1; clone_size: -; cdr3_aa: CASSAPGLRRKFF
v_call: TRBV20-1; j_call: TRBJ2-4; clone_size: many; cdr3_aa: CSARRQSFAKNIQYF
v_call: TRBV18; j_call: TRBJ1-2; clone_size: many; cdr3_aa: CASSPDRVVAYGYTF
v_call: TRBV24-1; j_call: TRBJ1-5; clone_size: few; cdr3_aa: CATSDLDTVDRKEPQHF
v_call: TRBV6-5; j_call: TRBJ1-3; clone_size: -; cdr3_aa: CASSSGTAGNTIYF
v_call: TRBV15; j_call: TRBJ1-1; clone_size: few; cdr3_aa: CATSRALTENTEAFF
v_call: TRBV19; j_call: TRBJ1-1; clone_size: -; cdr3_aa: CASSWDSGINTEAFF
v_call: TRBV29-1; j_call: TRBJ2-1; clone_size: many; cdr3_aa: CSVWGQSSYNEQFF
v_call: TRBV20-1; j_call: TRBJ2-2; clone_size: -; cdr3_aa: CSAIPLAGHTGELFF
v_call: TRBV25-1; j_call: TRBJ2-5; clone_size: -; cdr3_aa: CASRGVGQETQYF
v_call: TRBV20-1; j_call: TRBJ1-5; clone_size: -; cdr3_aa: CSALPRDGLNQPQHF
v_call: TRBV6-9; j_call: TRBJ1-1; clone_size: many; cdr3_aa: CASSYGQGRNTEAFF
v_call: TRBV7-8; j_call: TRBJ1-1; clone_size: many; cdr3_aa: CASSLDGGMNTEAFF
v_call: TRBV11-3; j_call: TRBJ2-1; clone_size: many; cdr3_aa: CASSLGRTSGEVQFF
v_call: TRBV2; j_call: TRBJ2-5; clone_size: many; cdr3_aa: CASSEYRGLPETQYF
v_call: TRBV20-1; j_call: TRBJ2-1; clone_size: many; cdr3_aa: CSAGSFEQFF
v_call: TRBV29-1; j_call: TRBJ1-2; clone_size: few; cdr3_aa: CSVKNVYGYTF
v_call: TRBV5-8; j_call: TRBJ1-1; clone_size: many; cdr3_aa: CASSFFAGQYMNTEAFF
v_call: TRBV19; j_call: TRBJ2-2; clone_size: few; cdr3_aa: CASSIGGPGELFF
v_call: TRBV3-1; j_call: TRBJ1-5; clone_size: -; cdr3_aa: CASSQALGGGQPQHF
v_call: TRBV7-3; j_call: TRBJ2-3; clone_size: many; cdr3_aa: CASSRGKTSGGSTDTQYF
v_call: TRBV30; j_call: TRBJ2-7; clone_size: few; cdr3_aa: CAWSVGVSGRYEQYF
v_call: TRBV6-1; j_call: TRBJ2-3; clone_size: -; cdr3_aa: CASRQHRGGFTDTQYF
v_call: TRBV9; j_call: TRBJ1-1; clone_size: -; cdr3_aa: CASSGTASNTEAFF
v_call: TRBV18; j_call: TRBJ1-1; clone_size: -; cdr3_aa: CASSPDMTEAFF
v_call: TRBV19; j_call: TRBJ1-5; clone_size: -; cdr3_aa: CASSIGPIPQPQHF
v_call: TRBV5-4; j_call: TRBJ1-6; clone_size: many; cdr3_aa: CASSIGPSGGNAYF
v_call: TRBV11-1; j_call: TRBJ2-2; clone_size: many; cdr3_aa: CASSKNRELFF
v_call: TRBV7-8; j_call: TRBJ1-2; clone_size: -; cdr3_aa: CASSLATRGLKDYGYTF
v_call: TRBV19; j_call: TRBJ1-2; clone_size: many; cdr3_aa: CASRETALYGYTF
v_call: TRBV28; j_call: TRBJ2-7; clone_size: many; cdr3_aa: CAIRKQEYSGRAGSYEQYF